This entry lists 18 T cell receptor beta chains sequenced from one sample in a study of shared clonotypes between healthy human individuals. Naive CD8 isolation took CD45RO-negative cells positively selected for CCR7 and excluded terminally differentiated effector memory CD45RA+ cells. Clones were read by immunoSEQ multiplex PCR, and TCRdb kept only the in-frame ones, dropping some. The table lists some 2,000,000 clones, just under 95% of them singletons. The sample was naive CD8+ T cells sorted from blood. The receptor source for this set is a young man in good health.

The V gene is TRBV9, the J gene TRBJ1-1, with a possible D match to TRBD1 (5 bases). The CDR3 runs to 15 residues. Trimming cost V 0 bases and J 4 bases, with 13 bases left between them. The germline gives CDR1 SGDLS, CDR2 YYNGEE. CDR3 in amino acids: CASSVGGIGGTEAFF. In DNA form, the CDR3 reads TGTGCCAGCAGCGTAGGTGGTATCGGGGGCACTGAAGCTTTCTTT. Full variable domain (outside the CDR3, taken from reference TRBV9 and TRBJ1-1): DSGVTQTPKHLITATGQRVTLRCSPRSGDLSVYWYQQSLDQGLQFLIQYYNGEERAKGNILERFSAQQFPDLHSELNLSSLELGDSALYFCASSVGGIGGTEAFFGQGTRLTVV.

This sequence joins TRBV16 and TRBJ1-3, with D unresolved. Germline V lookup: CDR1 KGHSY, CDR2 FQNENV. V was pared by 0 bases and J by 2 bases, with 8 bases between. This CDR3 contains 15 residues. In nucleotides, the CDR3 is TGTGCCAGCAGCCAATCGGGAGCAGCTGGAAACACCATATATTTT. It translates to CASSQSGAAGNTIYF.

This chain connects TRBV4-3 to TRBJ2-7; 9 bases match TRBD1. The CDR3 is made up of 14 amino acids. Germline V CDR1 and CDR2: LGHNA, YSLEER. The trim removed 4 bases at V and 6 bases at J, leaving 7 bases unmatched. The CDR3 is CASSPRDRVSEQYF. For the CDR3, the DNA is TGCGCCAGCAGCCCAAGGGACAGGGTAAGCGAGCAGTACTTC.

The V gene is TRBV5-1, the J gene TRBJ2-7; D is perhaps TRBD2 (6 bases). Germline lookup yields CDR1 SGHRS and CDR2 YFSETQ. The CDR3 is made up of 14 amino acids. V lost 2 bases to trimming and J lost 0 bases, with 9 bases between them. In DNA, the CDR3 is TGCGCCAGCAGCTTTCTCGGGGGCTCCTACGAGCAGTACTTC. This sequence encodes CASSFLGGSYEQYF.

The J gene is TRBJ2-3, the V gene TRBV6-6; D may be TRBD2 (5 bases). The V gene lost 2 bases and the J gene lost 6 bases, with 9 bases spanning the gap. The CDR3 has 13 amino acids. CDR1 is MNHNY and CDR2 is SVGAGI in the germline V gene (reference sequence). CDR3 sequence reads: CASSYHRGDTQYF. The CDR3 nucleotides are TGTGCCAGCAGTTACCATAGAGGGGATACGCAGTATTTT.

CDR3: CAISHGGYEQYF. The CDR3 DNA sequence: TGTGCCATCAGCCACGGTGGCTACGAGCAGTACTTC. The chain links TRBV10-3 to TRBJ2-7; no reliable D call. This CDR3 contains 12 residues. Trimming cost V 6 bases and J 3 bases, with 9 bases left between them. The germline CDR1 and CDR2 sequences are ENHRY and SYGVKD.

The V call is TRBV4-1, the J call TRBJ2-3, with 14 bases that match TRBD2. Germline lookup yields CDR1 MGHRA and CDR2 YSYEKL. The CDR3 runs to 19 residues. The J segment lost 0 bases and the V segment lost 3 bases, leaving 8 bases of the junction unmatched. CDR3 in DNA: TGCGCCAGCAGCCATCCCGGGACTAGCGGGGGTACTAGCACAGATACGCAGTATTTT. Its translation is CASSHPGTSGGTSTDTQYF.

The V call is TRBV14, the J call TRBJ2-5; no reliable D call. CDR1 and CDR2 (germline): SGHDN, FVKESK. Trimming pared 1 base from V and 5 bases from J, leaving 8 bases between. The CDR3 is made up of 13 amino acids. DNA for the CDR3: TGTGCCAGCAGCCAAGGTAGTTGGGAGACCCAGTACTTC. Translated: CASSQGSWETQYF.

The chain employs TRBV4-1 and TRBJ2-1; TRBD2 agrees at 14 bases. The CDR3 is 15 amino acids. CDR1 and CDR2 (germline): MGHRA, YSYEKL. V was pared by 4 bases and J by 7 bases, with 3 bases of the junction left unmatched. Written as DNA, the CDR3 is TGCGCCAGCAGCCTTGGGACTAGCGGGAGTAATGAGCAGTTCTTC. This sequence encodes CASSLGTSGSNEQFF.

The chain combines TRBV9 with TRBJ1-6, with a possible D match to TRBD1 (5 bases). CDR1 is SGDLS, CDR2 YYNGEE, per germline. This CDR3 is built from 16 residues. Trimming removed 4 bases from V and 5 bases from J, with 16 bases in between. The CDR3 here is CASSYLPGLDNSPLHF. The CDR3 DNA sequence: TGTGCCAGCAGCTACCTGCCGGGGCTGGATAATTCACCCCTCCACTTT.

This chain uses TRBV29-1 with TRBJ2-6; D unresolved. Germline V gene data show CDR1 as SQVTM and CDR2 as ANQGSEA. The CDR3 length is 13 residues. V was trimmed by 4 bases and J by 4 bases, leaving 8 bases between them. Here the CDR3 DNA reads TGCAGCGTTGGTGCGGCAGGGGCCAACGTCCTGACTTTC. Translation: CSVGAAGANVLTF.

The rearrangement links TRBV4-1 to TRBJ2-3; D unclear. The CDR3 sequence is 15 residues long. Trimming took 3 bases from V and 3 from J, leaving 13 bases between them. Per the germline V gene, CDR1 is MGHRA and CDR2 is YSYEKL. CDR3 nucleotide sequence: TGCGCCAGCAGCCAGGCGCAGGTGAGGACAGATACGCAGTATTTT. Translated, it gives CASSQAQVRTDTQYF.

The chain has TRBV5-1 and TRBJ1-4; D not certain. Trimming shortened V by 0 bases and J by 7 bases, and 7 bases separated the two germline ends. Germline assignment: CDR1 SGHRS and CDR2 YFSETQ. This CDR3 has 13 residues. CDR3 DNA sequence: TGCGCCAGCAGCTTGGAATACAGTGAAAAACTGTTTTTT. Amino acid sequence: CASSLEYSEKLFF.

This clone was seen a few times. The chain couples TRBV29-1 to TRBJ2-7; D gene ambiguous. This CDR3 contains 12 residues. Trimming cost V 0 bases and J 6 bases, with 9 bases left between them. Per germline, CDR1 SQVTM and CDR2 ANQGSEA. The CDR3 loop is CSVEDLVGEQYF. In DNA form, the CDR3 reads TGCAGCGTTGAAGATTTGGTCGGCGAGCAGTACTTC.

This chain uses TRBV28 with TRBJ1-4, with 8 bases fitting TRBD1. The CDR3 runs 16 residues. Germline values: CDR1 MDHEN, CDR2 SYDVKM. V lost 6 bases to trimming and J lost 8 bases; unmatched junction nucleotides: 14. Written as DNA, the CDR3 is TGTGCCAGCAGCTCACAAGGACAGGGCTTAGGAGAAAAACTGTTTTTT. This translates into CASSSQGQGLGEKLFF.

The V call is TRBV27, the J call TRBJ2-1; D is ambiguous. The V gene's germline CDR1 is MNHEY and CDR2 SMNVEV (reference sequence). V was clipped by 5 bases and J by 9 bases, with 14 bases between them. The CDR3 has 13 amino acids. This CDR3 is CASSTLPQGEQFF. The CDR3 DNA reads TGTGCCAGCAGTACCTTGCCCCAAGGTGAGCAGTTCTTC.

The V and J genes are TRBV7-9 and TRBJ2-4, with TRBD1 matching 10 bases. This CDR3 has 16 residues. The V gene end was trimmed by 4 bases and the J gene end by 7 bases; junction bases not matched to a gene: 10. CDR1 is SEHNR and CDR2 is FQNEAQ in the germline V gene (reference sequence). CDR3 nucleotides: TGTGCCAGCAGCTCGGGGACAGGGGCCTTTGAGAACATTCAGTACTTC. Translated, it gives CASSSGTGAFENIQYF.

The J gene is TRBJ2-3, the V gene TRBV19; D remains ambiguous. In germline, CDR1 is LNHDA, CDR2 SQIVND (reference sequence). V dropped 3 bases and J dropped 4 bases, with 8 bases sitting between them. This CDR3 has 13 residues. CDR3 nucleotides: TGTGCCAGTAGTATGTATGGGGCAGATACGCAGTATTTT. As protein: CASSMYGADTQYF.